This record concerns one TCR beta chain sequence. The data were obtained in a study of blood T cell repertoires in COVID-19. At the level of the study: From the United States, Italy and Spain came samples of acute and convalescent COVID-19.

The CDR3 loop spans 12 amino acids. V was trimmed by 5 bases and J by 8 bases, leaving 9 bases between them. The germline V gene encodes CDR1 MNHNY and CDR2 SVGAGI (reference sequence). Authors' processing steps: By means of reference gene primer amplification, nucleated cell counts were estimated. Generated by immunoSEQ multiplex PCR, the TCRdb table keeps only in-frame clones and is missing some. That table gives V, J and clone size, and the DNA gave D and trimming. Among 250,000 to 400,000 clones listed, 90% were seen once. The chain couples TRBV6-6 to TRBJ2-2; D is possibly TRBD1 (5 bases). Input material: peripheral blood. The sequence was obtained from a woman in her 30s with COVID-19, enrolled during active disease. The CDR3 sequence is CASSPDRGELFF. The CDR3 DNA reads as TGTGCCAGCAGTCCCGACAGAGGGGAGCTGTTTTTT.